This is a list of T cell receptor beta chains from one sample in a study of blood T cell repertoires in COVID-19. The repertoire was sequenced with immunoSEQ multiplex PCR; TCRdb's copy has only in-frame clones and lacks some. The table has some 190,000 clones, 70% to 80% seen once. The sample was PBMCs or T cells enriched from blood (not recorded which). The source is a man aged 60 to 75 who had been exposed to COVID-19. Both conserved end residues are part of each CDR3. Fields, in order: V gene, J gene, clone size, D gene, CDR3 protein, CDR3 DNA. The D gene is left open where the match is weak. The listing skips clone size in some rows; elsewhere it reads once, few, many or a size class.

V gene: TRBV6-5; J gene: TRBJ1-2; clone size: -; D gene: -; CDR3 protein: CASSSPRGDGYTF; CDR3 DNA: TGTGCCAGCAGCTCCCCCAGGGGCGATGGCTACACCTTC
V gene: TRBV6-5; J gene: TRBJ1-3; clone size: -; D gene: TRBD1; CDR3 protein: CATGQARNTIYF; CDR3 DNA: TGTGCCACGGGACAGGCAAGAAACACCATATATTTT
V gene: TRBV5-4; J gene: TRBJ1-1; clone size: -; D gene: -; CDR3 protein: CASSLAVGAYTEAFF; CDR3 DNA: TGTGCCAGCAGCTTGGCGGTGGGGGCCTACACTGAAGCTTTCTTT
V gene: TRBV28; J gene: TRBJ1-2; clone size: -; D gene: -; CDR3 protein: CASTNNPGGYTF; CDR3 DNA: TGTGCCAGCACCAACAATCCCGGGGGCTACACCTTC
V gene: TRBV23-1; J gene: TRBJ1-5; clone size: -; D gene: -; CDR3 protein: CASSHWANQPQHF; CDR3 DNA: TGCGCCAGCAGTCATTGGGCAAATCAGCCCCAGCATTTT
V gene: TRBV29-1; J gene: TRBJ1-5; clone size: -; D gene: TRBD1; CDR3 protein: CSVGQVNQPQHF; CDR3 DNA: TGCAGCGTCGGACAGGTTAATCAGCCCCAGCATTTT
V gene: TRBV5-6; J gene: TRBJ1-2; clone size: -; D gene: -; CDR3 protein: CASRRGGYGYTF; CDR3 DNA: TGTGCCAGCAGGCGGGGAGGCTATGGCTACACCTTC
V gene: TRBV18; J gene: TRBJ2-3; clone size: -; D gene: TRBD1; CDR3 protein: CASSPDIDRGSSTQYF; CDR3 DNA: TGTGCCAGCTCACCAGATATCGACAGGGGGTCGAGTACGCAGTATTTT
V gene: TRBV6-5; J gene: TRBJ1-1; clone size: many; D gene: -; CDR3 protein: CASTRTVLGGTEAFF; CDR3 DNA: TGTGCCAGCACAAGGACGGTTCTAGGGGGCACTGAAGCTTTCTTT
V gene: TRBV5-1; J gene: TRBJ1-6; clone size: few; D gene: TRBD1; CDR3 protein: CASSPRFPGGSYNSPLHF; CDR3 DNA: TGCGCCAGCAGCCCCCGTTTTCCAGGGGGCTCCTATAATTCACCCCTCCACTTT
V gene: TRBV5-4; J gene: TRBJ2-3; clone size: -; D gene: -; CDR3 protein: CASRDNSGSTDTQYF; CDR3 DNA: TGTGCCAGCAGGGATAATAGCGGTAGCACAGATACGCAGTATTTT
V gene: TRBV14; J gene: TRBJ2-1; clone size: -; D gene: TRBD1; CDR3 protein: CASSRMQAGGPRSYNEQFF; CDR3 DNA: TGTGCCAGCAGCCGCATGCAGGCAGGGGGACCCCGCTCCTACAATGAGCAGTTCTTC
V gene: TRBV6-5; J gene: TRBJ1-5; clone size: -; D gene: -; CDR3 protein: CASRPQGEQPQHF; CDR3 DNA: TGTGCCAGCAGACCACAGGGAGAGCAGCCCCAGCATTTT
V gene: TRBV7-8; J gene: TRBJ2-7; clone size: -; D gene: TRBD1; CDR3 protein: CASSRGQGHYEQYF; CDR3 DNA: TGTGCCAGCAGCCGGGGACAGGGACACTACGAGCAGTACTTC
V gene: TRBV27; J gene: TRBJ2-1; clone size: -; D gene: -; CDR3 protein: CASSWGTKRGSSYNEQFF; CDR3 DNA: TGTGCCAGCAGTTGGGGTACGAAAAGGGGGAGCTCCTACAATGAGCAGTTCTTC
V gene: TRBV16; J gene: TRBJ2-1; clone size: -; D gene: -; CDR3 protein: CASSLRGQTNEQFF; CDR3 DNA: TGTGCCAGCAGTCTTAGGGGACAAACCAATGAGCAGTTCTTC
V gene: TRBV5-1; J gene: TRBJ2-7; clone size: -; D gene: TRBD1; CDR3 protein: CASSLLGTETYEQYF; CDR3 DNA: TGCGCCAGCAGCCTCCTAGGGACAGAGACCTACGAGCAGTACTTC
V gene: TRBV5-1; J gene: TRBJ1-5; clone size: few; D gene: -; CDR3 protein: CASSPYYNQPQHF; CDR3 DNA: TGCGCCAGCAGCCCCTACTACAATCAGCCCCAGCATTTT
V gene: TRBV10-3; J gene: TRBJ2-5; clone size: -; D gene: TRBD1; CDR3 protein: CAISPRWQGEETQYF; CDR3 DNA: TGTGCCATCAGTCCAAGGTGGCAGGGGGAAGAGACCCAGTACTTC
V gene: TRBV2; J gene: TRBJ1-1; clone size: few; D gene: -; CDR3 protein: CASKQGQANTEAFF; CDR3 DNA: TGTGCCAGCAAGCAGGGGCAAGCGAACACTGAAGCTTTCTTT
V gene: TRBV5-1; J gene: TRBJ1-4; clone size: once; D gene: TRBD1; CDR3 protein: CASSLTGVGEKLFF; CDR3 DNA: TGCGCCAGCAGCTTGACAGGGGTAGGGGAAAAACTGTTTTTT
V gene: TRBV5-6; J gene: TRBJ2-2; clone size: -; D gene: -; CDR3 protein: CASSLAGPGELFF; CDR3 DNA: TGTGCCAGCAGCTTGGCAGGCCCCGGGGAGCTGTTTTTT
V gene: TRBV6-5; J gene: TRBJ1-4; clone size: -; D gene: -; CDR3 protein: CATRGGKGEKLFF; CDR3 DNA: TGTGCCACCAGGGGAGGGAAAGGTGAAAAACTGTTTTTT
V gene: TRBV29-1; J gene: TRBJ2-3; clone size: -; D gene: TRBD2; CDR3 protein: CSVVRAGVGDTQYF; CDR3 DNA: TGCAGCGTGGTAAGAGCGGGAGTGGGAGATACGCAGTATTTT
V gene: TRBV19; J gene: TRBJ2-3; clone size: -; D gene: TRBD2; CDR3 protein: CASRTSGGSTDTQYF; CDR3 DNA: TGTGCCAGTAGAACCTCGGGGGGGAGCACAGATACGCAGTATTTT
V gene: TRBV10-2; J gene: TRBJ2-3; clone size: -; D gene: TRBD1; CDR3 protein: CASSEEGQGRADTQYF; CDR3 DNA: TGCGCCAGCAGTGAGGAGGGACAGGGGAGGGCAGATACGCAGTATTTT
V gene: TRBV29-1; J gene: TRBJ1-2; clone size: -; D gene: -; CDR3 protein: CSVEDSLFSLYGYTF; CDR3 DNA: TGCAGCGTTGAGGACAGCCTTTTCTCACTATATGGCTACACCTTC
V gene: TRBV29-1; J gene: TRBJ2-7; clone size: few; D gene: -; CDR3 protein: CSVGVSGSSYEQYF; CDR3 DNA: TGCAGCGTTGGAGTAAGCGGATCCTCCTACGAGCAGTACTTC
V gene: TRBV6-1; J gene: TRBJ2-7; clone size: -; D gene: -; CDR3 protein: CASSEEGDVYKQYF; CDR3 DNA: TGTGCCAGCAGTGAAGAGGGGGACGTCTATAAGCAGTACTTC
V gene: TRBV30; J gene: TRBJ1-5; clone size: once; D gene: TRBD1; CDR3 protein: CAWSVAGGRQPQHF; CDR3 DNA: TGTGCCTGGAGTGTAGCAGGGGGCCGGCAGCCCCAGCATTTT
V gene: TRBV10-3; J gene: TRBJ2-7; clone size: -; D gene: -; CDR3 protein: CATRGEGNYEQYF; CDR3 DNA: TGTGCCACCCGGGGAGAGGGAAACTACGAGCAGTACTTC
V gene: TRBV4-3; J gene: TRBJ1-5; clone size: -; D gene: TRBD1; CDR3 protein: CASSQAQGQGPQHF; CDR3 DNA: TGCGCCAGCAGCCAGGCACAGGGGCAAGGGCCCCAGCATTTT
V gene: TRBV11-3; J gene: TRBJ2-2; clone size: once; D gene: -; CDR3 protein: CASSLGTTPNTGELFF; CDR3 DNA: TGTGCCAGCAGCTTAGGCACAACCCCGAACACCGGGGAGCTGTTTTTT
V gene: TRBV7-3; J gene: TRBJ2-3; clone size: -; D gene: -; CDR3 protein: CASSLTLGQNTQYF; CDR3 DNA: TGTGCCAGCAGCTTAACTCTAGGACAGAATACGCAGTATTTT
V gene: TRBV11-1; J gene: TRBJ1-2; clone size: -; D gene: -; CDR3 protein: CASSVGGYGYTF; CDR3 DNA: TGTGCCAGCAGCGTGGGAGGCTATGGCTACACCTTC
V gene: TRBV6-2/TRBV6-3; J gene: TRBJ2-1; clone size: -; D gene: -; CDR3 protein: CASSYPHEQFF; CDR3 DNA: TGTGCCAGCAGTTATCCTCATGAGCAGTTCTTC
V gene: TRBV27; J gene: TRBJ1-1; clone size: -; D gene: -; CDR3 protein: CASRHPGGTEAFF; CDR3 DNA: TGTGCCAGCAGACACCCGGGAGGTACTGAAGCTTTCTTT
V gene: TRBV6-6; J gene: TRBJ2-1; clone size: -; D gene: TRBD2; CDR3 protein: CASSYSGAGALNEQFF; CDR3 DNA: TGTGCCAGCAGTTACTCAGGAGCGGGAGCACTCAATGAGCAGTTCTTC
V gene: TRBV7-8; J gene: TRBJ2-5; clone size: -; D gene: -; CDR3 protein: CASSLVHRGGETQYF; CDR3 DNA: TGTGCCAGCAGCTTGGTGCACAGGGGGGGGGAGACCCAGTACTTC
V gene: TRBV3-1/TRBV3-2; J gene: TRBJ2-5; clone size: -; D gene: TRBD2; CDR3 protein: CASSKGLAVETQYF; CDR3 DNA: TGTGCCAGCAGCAAGGGACTAGCTGTCGAGACCCAGTACTTC
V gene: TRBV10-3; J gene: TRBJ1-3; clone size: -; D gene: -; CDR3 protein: CAIRGERNTIYF; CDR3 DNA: TGTGCCATCAGGGGAGAGAGAAACACCATATATTTT
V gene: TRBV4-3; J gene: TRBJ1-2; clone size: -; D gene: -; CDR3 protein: CASSQEQGNDYGYTF; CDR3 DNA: TGCGCCAGCAGCCAAGAGCAGGGTAACGACTATGGCTACACCTTC
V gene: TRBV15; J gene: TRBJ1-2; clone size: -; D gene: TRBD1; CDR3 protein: CATSQGALNYGYTF; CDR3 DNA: TGTGCCACCTCACAGGGGGCTCTTAACTATGGCTACACCTTC
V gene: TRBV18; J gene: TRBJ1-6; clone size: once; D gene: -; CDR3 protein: CASSPLGQYNSPLHF; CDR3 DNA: TGTGCCAGCTCACCACTTGGGCAGTATAATTCACCCCTCCACTTT
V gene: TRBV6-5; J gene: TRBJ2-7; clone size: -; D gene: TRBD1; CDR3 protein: CASSPPDRSLYEQYF; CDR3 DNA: TGTGCCAGCAGTCCCCCGGACAGGAGCCTCTACGAGCAGTACTTC
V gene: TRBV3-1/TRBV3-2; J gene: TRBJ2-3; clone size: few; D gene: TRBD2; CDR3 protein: CASSQERGRLSTDTQYF; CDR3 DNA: TGTGCCAGCAGCCAAGAGCGGGGGAGGTTGAGCACAGATACGCAGTATTTT
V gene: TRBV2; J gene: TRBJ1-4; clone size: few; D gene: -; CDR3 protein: CASSDQRVGHEKLFF; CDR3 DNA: TGTGCCAGCAGTGACCAGCGAGTGGGGCATGAAAAACTGTTTTTT
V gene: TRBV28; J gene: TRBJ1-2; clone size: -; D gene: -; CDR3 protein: CASQYGYGYTF; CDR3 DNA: TGTGCCAGCCAATACGGCTATGGCTACACCTTC
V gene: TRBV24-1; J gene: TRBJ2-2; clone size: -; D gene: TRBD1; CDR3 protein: CATSDPGQGRLTGELFF; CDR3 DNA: TGTGCCACCAGTGATCCCGGACAGGGTCGTTTAACCGGGGAGCTGTTTTTT
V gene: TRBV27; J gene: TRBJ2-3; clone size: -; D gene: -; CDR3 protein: CASSLSFSRTDTQYF; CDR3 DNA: TGTGCCAGCAGTTTATCTTTTAGCCGCACAGATACGCAGTATTTT
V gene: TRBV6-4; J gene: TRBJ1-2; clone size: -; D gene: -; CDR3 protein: CASSDKAYGYTF; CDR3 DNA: TGTGCCAGCAGTGACAAAGCCTATGGCTACACCTTC